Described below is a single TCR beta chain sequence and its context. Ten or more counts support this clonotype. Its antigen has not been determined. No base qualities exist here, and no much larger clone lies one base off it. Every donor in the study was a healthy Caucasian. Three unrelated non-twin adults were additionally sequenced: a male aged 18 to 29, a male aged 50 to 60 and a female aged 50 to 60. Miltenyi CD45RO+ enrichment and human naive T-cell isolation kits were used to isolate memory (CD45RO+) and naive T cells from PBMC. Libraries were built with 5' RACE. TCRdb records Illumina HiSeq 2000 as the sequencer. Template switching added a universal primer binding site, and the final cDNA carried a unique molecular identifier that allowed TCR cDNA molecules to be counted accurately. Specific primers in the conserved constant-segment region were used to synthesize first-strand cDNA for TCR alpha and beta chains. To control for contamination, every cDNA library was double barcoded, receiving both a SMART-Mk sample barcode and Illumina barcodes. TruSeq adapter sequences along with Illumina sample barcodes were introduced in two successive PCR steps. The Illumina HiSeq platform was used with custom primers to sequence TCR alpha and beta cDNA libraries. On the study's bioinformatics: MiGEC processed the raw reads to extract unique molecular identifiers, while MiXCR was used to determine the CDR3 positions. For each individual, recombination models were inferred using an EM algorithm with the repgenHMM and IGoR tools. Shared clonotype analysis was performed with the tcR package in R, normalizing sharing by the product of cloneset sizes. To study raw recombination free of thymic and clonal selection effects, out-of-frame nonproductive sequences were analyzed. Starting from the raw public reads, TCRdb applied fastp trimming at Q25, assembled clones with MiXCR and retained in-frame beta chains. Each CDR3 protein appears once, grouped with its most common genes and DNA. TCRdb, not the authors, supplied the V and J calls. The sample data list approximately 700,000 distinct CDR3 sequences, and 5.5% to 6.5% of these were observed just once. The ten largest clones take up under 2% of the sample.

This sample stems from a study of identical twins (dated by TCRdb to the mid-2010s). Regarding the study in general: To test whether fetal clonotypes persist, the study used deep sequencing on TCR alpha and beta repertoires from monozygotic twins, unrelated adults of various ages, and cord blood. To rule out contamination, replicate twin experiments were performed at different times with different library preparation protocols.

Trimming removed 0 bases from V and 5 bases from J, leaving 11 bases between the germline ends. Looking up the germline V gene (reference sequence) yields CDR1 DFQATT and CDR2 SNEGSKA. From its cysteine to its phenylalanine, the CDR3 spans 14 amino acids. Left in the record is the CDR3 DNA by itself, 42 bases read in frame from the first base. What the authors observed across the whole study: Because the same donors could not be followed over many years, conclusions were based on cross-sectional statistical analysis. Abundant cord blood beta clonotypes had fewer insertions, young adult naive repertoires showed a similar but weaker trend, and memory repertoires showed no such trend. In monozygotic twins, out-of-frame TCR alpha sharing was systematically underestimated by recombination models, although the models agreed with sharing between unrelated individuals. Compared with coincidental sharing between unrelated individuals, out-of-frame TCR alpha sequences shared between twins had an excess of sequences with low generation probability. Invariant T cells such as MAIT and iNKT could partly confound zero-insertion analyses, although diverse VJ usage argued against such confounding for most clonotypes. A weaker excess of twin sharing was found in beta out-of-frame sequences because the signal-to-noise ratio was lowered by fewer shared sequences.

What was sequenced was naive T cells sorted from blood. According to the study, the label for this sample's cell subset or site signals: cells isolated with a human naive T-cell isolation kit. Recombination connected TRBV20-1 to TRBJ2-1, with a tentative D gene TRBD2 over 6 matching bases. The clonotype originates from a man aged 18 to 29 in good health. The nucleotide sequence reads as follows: TGCAGTGCTAGAGATGCGGCGGGAAACAATGAGCAGTTCTTC. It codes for CSARDAAGNNEQFF.